One sample yielded the 22 T cell receptor beta chains listed below, sequenced in a study of blood T cell repertoires in COVID-19. Clones were read by immunoSEQ multiplex PCR, and TCRdb kept only the in-frame ones, dropping some. The sample holds fewer than 200,000 clones, about 86% seen once. The sequenced sample was peripheral blood. The receptors stem from a woman in her 70s with COVID-19, enrolled during active disease.

The chain uses TRBV20-1 and TRBJ2-5; D is unclear. The V and J ends lost 5 bases and 3 bases respectively, with 4 bases between them. The CDR3 contains 10 residues. The germline V gene encodes CDR1 DFQATT and CDR2 SNEGSKA (reference sequence). CDR3 protein: CSASEETQYF. CDR3 in DNA: TGCAGTGCTTCAGAAGAGACCCAGTACTTC.

V gene TRBV5-1 combines with J gene TRBJ1-5; the match to TRBD1 covers 10 bases. V lost 4 bases and J lost 5; bases outside the gene matches: 3. CDR3 size: 14 residues. Germline loops: CDR1 SGHRS, CDR2 YFSETQ. CDR3 bases: TGCGCCAGCAGCCACGGGACAGGGGATCAGCCCCAGCATTTT. Translating it yields CASSHGTGDQPQHF.

V is TRBV7-2 and J is TRBJ2-1; TRBD2 matches 10 bases. The CDR3 is 15 amino acids. With V trimmed by 4 bases and J by 7 bases, 7 bases remained unmatched. Per the germline V gene, CDR1 is SGHTA and CDR2 is FQGNSA. For the CDR3, the DNA is TGTGCCAGCAGCTCAATAGCGGGGGGTCGGAATGAGCAGTTCTTC. Its translation is CASSSIAGGRNEQFF. The full variable domain, its missing parts supplied by reference TRBV7-2 and TRBJ2-1, is GAGVSQSPSNKVTEKGKDVELRCDPISGHTALYWYRQSLGQGLEFLIYFQGNSAPDKSGLPSDRFSAERTGGSVSTLTIQRTQQEDSAVYLCASSSIAGGRNEQFFGPGTRLTVL.

The V call is TRBV30, the J call TRBJ1-6; 9 bases map to TRBD1. V shed 4 bases, J shed 10 bases, and the junction held 5 bases outside the gene matches. Germline CDR1 reads GTSNPN; CDR2 reads SVGIG (reference sequence). This CDR3 is built from 13 residues. CDR3 nucleotide sequence: TGTGCCTGGACCTGGGACAGGGAATCACCCCTCCACTTT. Residues: CAWTWDRESPLHF.

This chain uses TRBV28 with TRBJ1-5, with D uncertain. This CDR3 spans 14 amino acids. Germline lookup yields CDR1 MDHEN and CDR2 SYDVKM. V dropped 7 bases and J dropped 2 bases, with 12 bases sitting between them. CDR3 DNA sequence: TGTGCCAGCACTATCCGCCAGGGCAATCAGCCCCAGCATTTT. Its protein is CASTIRQGNQPQHF.

The rearrangement uses TRBV6-2 or TRBV6-3 and TRBJ2-7; the D gene is possibly TRBD1 (6 bases). Trimming cost V 7 bases and J 2 bases, with 18 bases left between them. There are 15 residues in the CDR3. Germline CDR1 MNHEY, CDR2 SVGEGT. The CDR3 DNA sequence: TGTGCCAGCAACCCGGGGCCCGACAGGCCCTACGAGCAGTACTTC. It specifies CASNPGPDRPYEQYF.

V usage is TRBV19 and J usage is TRBJ2-2; maybe TRBD1 (5 bases). V lost 3 bases and J 1 base, leaving 12 bases between the germline ends. The CDR3 contains 16 residues. CDR1 is LNHDA and CDR2 is SQIVND in the germline V gene (reference sequence). The chain's CDR3 is CASSMGRTQNTGELFF. The CDR3 DNA reads TGTGCCAGTAGTATGGGAAGGACACAGAACACCGGGGAGCTGTTTTTT. Full variable domain (missing parts from reference TRBV19 and TRBJ2-2): DGGITQSPKYLFRKEGQNVTLSCEQNLNHDAMYWYRQDPGQGLRLIYYSQIVNDFQKGDIAEGYSVSREKKESFPLTVTSAQKNPTAFYLCASSMGRTQNTGELFFGEGSRLTVL.

V and J are TRBV6-5 and TRBJ1-5; possible D gene TRBD1, 5 bases. Germline V gives CDR1 MNHEY, CDR2 SVGAGI. The CDR3 runs 15 residues. Trimming removed 4 bases from V and 4 bases from J, with 14 bases in between. This chain's CDR3 is CASSSSQGLNQPQHF. CDR3 DNA sequence: TGTGCCAGCAGTTCCTCTCAGGGTTTAAATCAGCCCCAGCATTTT.

The CDR3 coding sequence is TGTGCCAGCAGAGCAGAACAGGGTCGGTCCTACGAGCAGTACTTC. Amino acid sequence: CASRAEQGRSYEQYF. The chain combines TRBV6-5 with TRBJ2-7; D may be TRBD1 (6 bases). Deletions cut 6 bases from V and 1 base from J, with 16 bases between. This CDR3 is 15 amino acids long. The V gene's germline CDR1 is MNHEY and CDR2 SVGAGI.

V usage is TRBV5-1 and J usage is TRBJ2-1; TRBD2 matches at 11 bases. This CDR3 is 15 amino acids long. Germline V gives CDR1 SGHRS, CDR2 YFSETQ. V lost 4 bases to trimming and J lost 6 bases; unmatched junction nucleotides: 6. CDR3 nucleotides: TGCGCCAGCAGCCCACTAGCGGGAGAGTCCAATGAGCAGTTCTTC. Its translation is CASSPLAGESNEQFF.

The chain recombines TRBV9 with TRBJ2-5; possibly TRBD2 for D (6 bases). This CDR3 region has 14 residues. The V and J ends lost 0 bases and 5 bases respectively, with 11 bases between them. Per the germline V gene, CDR1 is SGDLS and CDR2 is YYNGEE. The CDR3 DNA reads TGTGCCAGCAGCGTAGGGGCCCGGGGGGAGACCCAGTACTTC. It specifies CASSVGARGETQYF.

The J gene is TRBJ2-3, the V gene TRBV5-1; 12 nucleotides match TRBD2. The germline gives CDR1 SGHRS, CDR2 YFSETQ. CDR3 length equals 16 residues. V dropped 4 bases and J dropped 0; count of bases not matched to a gene: 3. The CDR3 reads CASSPGTSGSTDTQYF. CDR3 DNA sequence: TGCGCCAGCAGCCCCGGGACTAGCGGGAGCACAGATACGCAGTATTTT.

In its sample, this clone was seen once. The V call is TRBV6-6, the J call TRBJ2-2, with 8 bases that match TRBD2. The V segment lost 5 bases and the J segment 2 bases; nucleotides outside the gene matches: 4. This CDR3 comprises 15 residues. The germline CDR1 and CDR2 sequences are MNHNY and SVGAGI (reference sequence). The DNA of the CDR3 is TGTGCCAGCAGTAAGACTAGCGATAACACCGGGGAGCTGTTTTTT. It specifies CASSKTSDNTGELFF.

The chain recombines TRBV28 with TRBJ1-4, with a weak D call TRBD1 (5 bases). CDR1 is MDHEN, CDR2 SYDVKM, per germline. This CDR3 is built from 14 residues. Trimming pared 2 bases from V and 3 bases from J, leaving 7 bases between. CDR3 loop: CASSLQGSNEKLFF. The DNA of the CDR3 is TGTGCCAGCAGTTTACAGGGTTCTAATGAAAAACTGTTTTTT.

This chain links TRBV9 with TRBJ2-7; D is unclear. Trimming removed 4 bases at V and 2 bases at J, with 10 bases between. Germline CDR1 is SGDLS and CDR2 is YYNGEE. The CDR3 runs 13 residues. CDR3 sequence (DNA): TGTGCCAGCAGCACCAACTCGGCCTACGAGCAGTACTTC. It specifies CASSTNSAYEQYF. Looking up the rest from reference TRBV9 and TRBJ2-7 gives the full variable domain: DSGVTQTPKHLITATGQRVTLRCSPRSGDLSVYWYQQSLDQGLQFLIQYYNGEERAKGNILERFSAQQFPDLHSELNLSSLELGDSALYFCASSTNSAYEQYFGPGTRLTVT.

The chain carries TRBV6-5 and TRBJ2-5; D remains ambiguous. V lost 6 bases to trimming and J lost 5 bases, with 16 bases between them. From germline, CDR1 is MNHEY and CDR2 SVGAGI. There are 14 residues in the CDR3. In DNA form, the CDR3 reads TGTGCCAGCAGCCCCTCTTACGAGCGCGAGACCCAGTACTTC. It encodes CASSPSYERETQYF.

The chain has TRBV27 and TRBJ2-7; 7 bases line up with TRBD2. V was clipped by 3 bases and J by 3 bases; unmatched bases: 5. Per the germline V gene, CDR1 is MNHEY and CDR2 is SMNVEV (reference sequence). The CDR3 sequence is 14 residues long. CDR3 bases: TGTGCCAGCAGTTTTTGGGGGGAGGGCTACGAGCAGTACTTC. Protein product: CASSFWGEGYEQYF.

The chain carries TRBV16 and TRBJ1-2, with D possibly TRBD1 on 6 matching bases. With 5 bases removed from V and 6 bases from J, the gap between germline ends came to 13 bases. The CDR3 totals 13 residues. The V gene's germline CDR1 is KGHSY and CDR2 FQNENV. CDR3 bases: TGTGCCAGCAGCTCAGGGGTGGCGGATGGCTACACCTTC. It encodes CASSSGVADGYTF.

This chain links TRBV19 with TRBJ2-1; 7 nucleotides agree with TRBD2. CDR3 length: 15 residues. CDR1 is LNHDA and CDR2 is SQIVND in the germline V gene (reference sequence). J was trimmed by 4 bases and V by 6 bases; bases with no gene match: 9. CDR3 coding DNA: TGTGCCAGTAGCCCCGGGACTAACCCGTACAATGAGCAGTTCTTC. Residues: CASSPGTNPYNEQFF.

This chain uses TRBV12-3 or TRBV12-4 with TRBJ1-2; D remains ambiguous. Trimming removed 8 bases at V and 5 bases at J, with 12 bases between. This CDR3 is built from 12 residues. The CDR3 is CASLGTEYGYTF. For the CDR3, the DNA is TGTGCCAGCCTAGGAACGGAGTATGGCTACACCTTC.

The J gene is TRBJ2-2, the V gene TRBV28; 16 bases fit TRBD2. Trimming removed 6 bases from V and 4 bases from J; junction bases left unmatched: 5. CDR3 length: 17 amino acids. The germline V gene encodes CDR1 MDHEN and CDR2 SYDVKM. In DNA, the CDR3 is TGTGCCAGCAGGGAAGGGACTAGCGGGAGGGCCACCGGGGAGCTGTTTTTT. Protein: CASREGTSGRATGELFF.

The chain recombines TRBV5-1 with TRBJ2-1; 7 bases are shared with TRBD2. This CDR3 spans 13 amino acids. J gave up 5 bases and V 3 bases, and 2 bases lay outside the gene matches. Per germline, CDR1 SGHRS and CDR2 YFSETQ. The CDR3 DNA reads as TGCGCCAGCAGCTCCCGGGGGGACAATGAGCAGTTCTTC. Translation: CASSSRGDNEQFF.